A selection of T cell receptor beta chains follows, all from one sample in a study of blood T cell repertoires in COVID-19. Clones were sequenced by immunoSEQ multiplex PCR, and TCRdb holds only the in-frame ones, with some missing. This sample has 250,000 to 350,000 clones, with around 89% found just once. Sequencing input: peripheral blood. These receptors were collected from a man aged 18 to 29 who had recovered from COVID-19. CDR3s include the opening cysteine and the closing phenylalanine or tryptophan. The order of the fields is V gene, D gene, clone size, J gene, CDR3 DNA, CDR3 protein. D genes are given only for firm matches. Expanded clones get a size class; other rows say once, few or many, or leave the size out.

v_gene: TRBV18; d_gene: NA; abundance: NA; j_gene: TRBJ2-5; CDR3nt: TGTGCCAGCTCACCTCGGGTTTCGGAGACCCAGTACTTC; CDR3aa: CASSPRVSETQYF
v_gene: TRBV18; d_gene: NA; abundance: NA; j_gene: TRBJ1-1; CDR3nt: TGTGCCAGCTCACCAGTGCGAGACATGAACACTGAAGCTTTCTTT; CDR3aa: CASSPVRDMNTEAFF
v_gene: TRBV11-2; d_gene: NA; abundance: NA; j_gene: TRBJ2-2; CDR3nt: TGTGCCAGCAGCTCCACTGAGGGGGGGCCTAACACCGGGGAGCTGTTTTTT; CDR3aa: CASSSTEGGPNTGELFF
v_gene: TRBV2; d_gene: NA; abundance: NA; j_gene: TRBJ2-7; CDR3nt: TGTGCCAGCAGTCAAAACTACGAGCAGTACTTC; CDR3aa: CASSQNYEQYF
v_gene: TRBV5-5; d_gene: TRBD1; abundance: NA; j_gene: TRBJ2-2; CDR3nt: TGTGCCAGCAGCCTTTACTACCCAGGGGGCGCGGAGCCCGGGGAGCTGTTTTTT; CDR3aa: CASSLYYPGGAEPGELFF
v_gene: TRBV9; d_gene: NA; abundance: NA; j_gene: TRBJ2-5; CDR3nt: TGTGCCAGCAGCGTAGGCGGGTTGAAAGAGACCCAGTACTTC; CDR3aa: CASSVGGLKETQYF
v_gene: TRBV7-9; d_gene: TRBD2; abundance: NA; j_gene: TRBJ2-7; CDR3nt: TGTGCCAGCAGCCCCCGGACTAGCGGGGACTACGAGCAGTACTTC; CDR3aa: CASSPRTSGDYEQYF
v_gene: TRBV27; d_gene: NA; abundance: few; j_gene: TRBJ1-1; CDR3nt: TGTGCCAGCAGACTTTATGGGACAATGAACACTGAAGCTTTCTTT; CDR3aa: CASRLYGTMNTEAFF
v_gene: TRBV27; d_gene: NA; abundance: NA; j_gene: TRBJ1-3; CDR3nt: TGTGCCAGCAGTTCCGGACAGTTCTCTGGAAACACCATATATTTT; CDR3aa: CASSSGQFSGNTIYF
v_gene: TRBV5-4; d_gene: TRBD1; abundance: once; j_gene: TRBJ2-5; CDR3nt: TGTGCCAGCAGCTGGGCAGGGGGAGAAGAGACCCAGTACTTC; CDR3aa: CASSWAGGEETQYF
v_gene: TRBV25-1; d_gene: NA; abundance: NA; j_gene: TRBJ2-3; CDR3nt: TGTGCCAGCAGTGAATGGGGGCGTGCGGGGGAAGGTACAGATACGCAGTATTTT; CDR3aa: CASSEWGRAGEGTDTQYF
v_gene: TRBV20-1; d_gene: NA; abundance: NA; j_gene: TRBJ2-7; CDR3nt: TGCAGTGCTAGTGGTGCTGCCCGGAGCTCCTACGAGCAGTACTTC; CDR3aa: CSASGAARSSYEQYF
v_gene: TRBV4-3; d_gene: NA; abundance: few; j_gene: TRBJ1-3; CDR3nt: TGCGCCAGCAGCCAAACATCCGACTCTGGAAACACCATATATTTT; CDR3aa: CASSQTSDSGNTIYF
v_gene: TRBV6-5; d_gene: TRBD2; abundance: once; j_gene: TRBJ2-1; CDR3nt: TGTGCCAGCAGTTATCTGGCTAGCGGGGTTAAGAATGAGCAGTTCTTC; CDR3aa: CASSYLASGVKNEQFF
v_gene: TRBV5-1; d_gene: NA; abundance: NA; j_gene: TRBJ1-3; CDR3nt: TGCGCCAGCAGCTTGGGAGGCTTTGGAAACACCATATATTTT; CDR3aa: CASSLGGFGNTIYF
v_gene: TRBV5-6; d_gene: NA; abundance: NA; j_gene: TRBJ2-4; CDR3nt: TGTGCCAGCAGCTTCCGACACCTAGCCAAAAACATTCAGTACTTC; CDR3aa: CASSFRHLAKNIQYF
v_gene: TRBV19; d_gene: NA; abundance: NA; j_gene: TRBJ1-5; CDR3nt: TGTGCCTCAGGGCGGGGGGGAGATCAGCCCCAGCATTTT; CDR3aa: CASGRGGDQPQHF
v_gene: TRBV5-1; d_gene: TRBD2; abundance: NA; j_gene: TRBJ2-2; CDR3nt: TGCGCCAGCAGCTCGGGGGGGCCGAACACCGGGGAGCTGTTTTTT; CDR3aa: CASSSGGPNTGELFF